The 28 T cell receptor beta chains given below trace back to one sample, sequenced in a study of molecular identifiers for immune sequencing clone quantification. MiXCR was run by TCRdb on the PCR reads, yielding one entry per CDR3 protein. Among 50,000 to 65,000 distinct CDR3 sequences listed, approximately 25% were seen once. Sequencing input: naive CD8+ T cells from blood, with Jurkat cell RNA spiked in. Subset of the sample: FACS-sorted CD8+CD4-CCR7+CD45RA+ naive T cells. The receptors derive from a human donor in good health. Some libraries in this study had Jurkat cell RNA spiked in.

This clonotype was observed a few times. The V gene is TRBV11-3, the J gene TRBJ2-7; possible D gene TRBD1, 6 bases. The V gene's germline CDR1 is SGHNT and CDR2 YENEEA. The CDR3 covers 14 residues. V was clipped by 5 bases and J by 2 bases, with 13 bases between them. This chain's CDR3 is CASSQFDRTYEQYF. The CDR3 DNA follows: TGTGCCAGCAGCCAATTCGACAGGACCTACGAGCAGTACTTC.

A word on this clonotype: At one end the junction does not follow the germline gene, possibly because of a read error. CDR3 bases: TGTGCCAGCAGCTTCCGAGCTGGAAACACCGGGGAGCTGGTTTTT. Its protein product is CASSFRAGNTGELVF. The chain uses TRBV11-3 and TRBJ2-2; D might be TRBD2 (5 bases). The CDR3 is made up of 15 amino acids. Germline values: CDR1 SGHNT, CDR2 YENEEA.

This clonotype has ten or more counts. At one boundary the junction diverges from the germline segment, which might be a read error. V gene TRBV3-1 combines with J gene TRBJ2-5, with D hard to call. The CDR3 loop spans 14 amino acids. The germline CDR1 and CDR2 sequences are LGHDT and YNNKEL (reference sequence). Here the CDR3 DNA reads TGTGCCAGCAGCCCTCTGATTGAGGAAGAGACTCAGTACTTC. This encodes CASSPLIEEETQYF.

A remark on this clonotype: Because the CDR3 is missing its conserved closing phenylalanine or tryptophan, this is likely a read error. The chain combines TRBV6-2 or TRBV6-3 with TRBJ1-1; D uncertain. Germline CDR1 MNHEY, CDR2 SVGEGT. This CDR3 comprises 12 residues. Trimming cost V 5 bases and J 3 bases, with 7 bases left between them. The CDR3 DNA reads as TGTGCCAGCAGTACCTGGGACACTGAAGCTTTCTCT. Translating gives CASSTWDTEAFS.

This clonotype was seen repeatedly, ten times or more. V is TRBV9 and J is TRBJ1-2; D is undetermined. Between the trimmed V and J ends, which lost 4 bases and 7 bases, there was a span of 23 bases. CDR1 is SGDLS, CDR2 YYNGEE, per germline. This CDR3 has 16 amino acids. DNA for the CDR3: TGTGCCAGCAGCCCAGAGTCGAAGGGCAGCTTTTCTGGCTACACCTTC. Its translation is CASSPESKGSFSGYTF.

This clonotype has a count of ten or more. The rearrangement uses TRBV20-1 and TRBJ1-1; D remains unclear. Trimming cost V 6 bases and J 4 bases, with 6 bases left between them. This CDR3 is 10 amino acids long. Per germline, CDR1 DFQATT and CDR2 SNEGSKA (reference sequence). The CDR3 loop is CSAEGTEAFF. CDR3 nucleotides: TGCAGTGCAGAAGGCACTGAAGCTTTCTTT.

In regard to this clonotype: Given a much more abundant clone one base away, this may be a read error. V gene TRBV6-5 combines with J gene TRBJ1-2, with 7 positions matching TRBD1. The CDR3 has 13 amino acids. Germline V gene data show CDR1 as MNHEY and CDR2 as SVGAGI. CDR3 nucleotides: TGTGCCAGCAGGGAACAGGGGAGCTATGGCAACACCTTC. Residues: CASREQGSYGNTF.

The sample holds many counts of this clonotype. The V and J genes are TRBV9 and TRBJ2-3, with D maybe TRBD1 (6 bases). The CDR3 is 16 amino acids. The V and J ends lost 0 bases and 2 bases respectively, with 13 bases between them. Germline CDR1 and CDR2: SGDLS and YYNGEE. CDR3 residues: CASSVAADRFTDTQYF. The CDR3 coding sequence is TGTGCCAGCAGCGTAGCCGCGGACAGATTCACAGATACGCAGTATTTT.

The table lists this clonotype with a count of one. This could be a read error, since a much larger clone is one nucleotide away. The V and J genes are TRBV19 and TRBJ2-5; tentatively, D is TRBD1 (5 bases). Per germline, CDR1 LNHDA and CDR2 SQIVND (reference sequence). V shed 5 bases and J shed 2 bases, with 15 bases lying between them. The CDR3 sequence is 15 residues long. This CDR3 reads CASSVWAGRQETQYF. In DNA, the CDR3 is TGTGCCAGTAGTGTCTGGGCAGGGCGGCAAGAGACCCAGTACTTC. Filled out from reference TRBV19 and TRBJ2-5, the complete variable domain reads DGGITQSPKYLFRKEGQNVTLSCEQNLNHDAMYWYRQDPGQGLRLIYYSQIVNDFQKGDIAEGYSVSREKKESFPLTVTSAQKNPTAFYLCASSVWAGRQETQYFGPGTRLLVL.

This clonotype was counted at least ten times. This chain joins TRBV27 and TRBJ2-5; the D is unclear. Looked up from germline, CDR1 is MNHEY and CDR2 is SMNVEV (reference sequence). CDR3 length equals 15 residues. With 5 bases removed from V and 5 bases from J, the gap between germline ends came to 18 bases. The DNA of the CDR3 is TGTGCCAGCAGTCCAGACGGACGTACCTTGGAGACCCAGTACTTC. Amino acid sequence: CASSPDGRTLETQYF.

This clonotype occurred many times. This sequence joins TRBV29-1 and TRBJ2-1; 7 bases line up with TRBD1. The trim removed 7 bases at V and 8 bases at J, leaving 8 bases unmatched. Germline V gene lookup returns CDR1 SQVTM and CDR2 ANQGSEA. The CDR3 totals 12 residues. CDR3 coding DNA: TGCAGCGCTCGACAGGGATCTTATGAGCAGTTCTTC. Translating gives CSARQGSYEQFF.

This clonotype has ten or more counts. The chain recombines TRBV5-6 with TRBJ1-2; D gene uncertain. This CDR3 is built from 14 residues. Trimming removed 2 bases at V and 0 bases at J, with 8 bases between. Germline assignment: CDR1 SGHDT and CDR2 YYEEEE. The CDR3 loop reads CASSFPVSNYGYTF. CDR3 nucleotide sequence: TGTGCCAGCAGCTTCCCAGTGTCTAACTATGGCTACACCTTC.

This clonotype was found many times. CDR3: CSARVGSPGRGQPQHF. The CDR3 DNA reads TGCAGTGCTAGAGTGGGGTCCCCGGGCCGAGGGCAGCCCCAGCATTTT. The gene calls are TRBV20-1 and TRBJ1-5, with D hard to call. V was pared by 1 base and J by 7 bases, with 20 bases between. The CDR3 loop spans 16 amino acids. Per the germline V gene, CDR1 is DFQATT and CDR2 is SNEGSKA (reference sequence).

Comment on this clonotype: The junction departs from the called germline gene at one end, perhaps through a read error. The chain couples TRBV19 to TRBJ2-7; D tentatively reads TRBD1 or TRBD2 (5 bases each). Germline V gene lookup returns CDR1 LNHDA and CDR2 SQIVND (reference sequence). The CDR3 is 15 residues long. The CDR3 is CASSTSVRGYYGQYF. Written as DNA, the CDR3 is TGTGCCAGTAGTACATCGGTACGGGGCTACTACGGGCAGTACTTC.

CDR3 amino acids: CASSFSGRAANAQYF. In DNA, the CDR3 is TGTGCCAGCAGTTTCTCTGGGAGGGCGGCAAACGCTCAGTACTTC. V is TRBV28 and J is TRBJ2-4; 7 nucleotides line up with TRBD2. Germline CDR1 MDHEN, CDR2 SYDVKM. The length of the CDR3 is 15 residues. V was clipped by 3 bases and J by 12 bases; unmatched bases: 14.

Ten or more counts support this clonotype. The chain combines TRBV19 with TRBJ1-5, with D possibly TRBD1 on 5 matching bases. CDR1 and CDR2 from the germline V gene are LNHDA and SQIVND (reference sequence). The CDR3 is 19 amino acids. Deletions cut 0 bases from V and 3 bases from J, with 21 bases between. CDR3 in amino acids: CASSIDPGSGGSNNQPQHF. CDR3 nucleotides: TGTGCCAGTAGTATAGATCCCGGTTCGGGGGGGTCCAACAATCAGCCCCAGCATTTT.

V is TRBV6-1 and J is TRBJ2-2; no definite D call. Germline lookup yields CDR1 MNHNS and CDR2 SASEGT. Trimming removed 7 bases at V and 5 bases at J, with 20 bases between. The CDR3 spans 16 residues. This chain's CDR3 is CASNGPITQETGELFF. The CDR3 nucleotides read TGTGCCAGCAATGGTCCCATAACCCAGGAGACCGGGGAGCTGTTTTTT.

Comments on this clonotype: A junction end diverges from the germline sequence, so it may reflect a read error. The genes are TRBV12-3 or TRBV12-4 and TRBJ2-1; 8 positions agree with TRBD2. The CDR3 spans 14 residues. The CDR3 nucleotides are TGTGCCGGCAGTCGAGCGGGGGTACCCCCCGAGCAGTTCTTC. This codes for CAGSRAGVPPEQFF.

About this clonotype: This clone may be a read error of a much larger clone one base away. The chain is built from TRBV4-3 and TRBJ2-2; D perhaps matches TRBD2 (5 bases). Germline V gene data show CDR1 as LGHNA and CDR2 as YSLEER. This CDR3 contains 16 residues. The germline V and J ends were trimmed by 1 base and 3 bases, with 12 bases remaining between them. The CDR3 spells CASSQAAEADTGELFF. CDR3 sequence (DNA): TGCGCCAGCAGCCAAGCGGCGGAAGCGGACACCGGGGAGCTGTTTTTT.

This clonotype was observed a few times. The gene calls are TRBV6-2 or TRBV6-3 and TRBJ1-1; D gene ambiguous. Between the trimmed V and J ends, which lost 0 bases and 3 bases, there was a span of 5 bases. This CDR3 contains 13 residues. Germline CDR1 MNHEY, CDR2 SVGEGT. The CDR3 DNA reads as TGTGCCAGCAGTTACTCGAGGGACACTGAAGCTTTCTTT. It is translated as CASSYSRDTEAFF.

The chain uses TRBV5-6 and TRBJ1-1; D is unclear. Germline CDR1 and CDR2: SGHDT and YYEEEE. The V and J ends lost 1 base and 9 bases respectively, with 10 bases between them. This CDR3 contains 12 residues. The CDR3 DNA reads TGTGCCAGCAGCTTGTTGCGCAATAAAGCTTTCTTT. Its protein product is CASSLLRNKAFF.

This clonotype has ten or more counts. V usage is TRBV7-9 and J usage is TRBJ1-3, with unresolved D. Germline CDR1 is SEHNR and CDR2 is FQNEAQ (reference sequence). V lost 5 bases, J lost 0 bases, and 5 bases lay in between. There are 13 residues in the CDR3. The CDR3 region is CASSRTSGNTIYF. The CDR3 nucleotides are TGTGCCAGCAGCAGGACCTCTGGAAACACCATATATTTT.

This clonotype was seen a few times. J is TRBJ2-2 and V is TRBV7-9; no firm D call. Looked up from germline, CDR1 is SEHNR and CDR2 is FQNEAQ (reference sequence). This CDR3 contains 15 residues. The V gene lost 5 bases and the J gene lost 1 base, with 11 bases spanning the gap. In nucleotides, the CDR3 is TGTGCCAGCAGCGATGCCAGGAAGAACACCGGGGAGCTGTTTTTT. Residues: CASSDARKNTGELFF.

The sample holds many counts of this clonotype. This chain connects TRBV27 to TRBJ2-7; D is perhaps TRBD1 (5 bases). The CDR3 has 14 residues. V lost 5 bases and J lost 2, with 13 bases in between. Per germline, CDR1 MNHEY and CDR2 SMNVEV (reference sequence). CDR3 in amino acids: CASSDIRVPYEQYF. DNA for the CDR3: TGTGCCAGCAGTGACATCAGGGTACCCTACGAGCAGTACTTC.

The table lists this clonotype with many counts. This chain links TRBV12-3 or TRBV12-4 with TRBJ2-2, with 7 bases identical to TRBD2. V shed 6 bases, J shed 5 bases, and the junction held 12 bases outside the gene matches. The CDR3 extends over 16 amino acids. CDR3 sequence (DNA): TGTGCCAGCAGAAATATCCGGGACTACACTACCGGGGAGCTGTTTTTT. This translates into CASRNIRDYTTGELFF.

In its sample, this clonotype was seen many times. The chain employs TRBV25-1 and TRBJ2-7; a possible D gene is TRBD2 (6 bases). V lost 1 base to trimming and J lost 7 bases, with 17 bases between them. The CDR3 runs 15 residues. Germline CDR1 reads MGHDK; CDR2 reads SYGVNS. This chain's CDR3 is CASSEWSSGPEEQYF. The CDR3 DNA reads TGTGCCAGCAGTGAATGGAGTAGCGGACCTGAGGAGCAGTACTTC.

This clonotype was detected a few times. The chain has TRBV3-1 and TRBJ2-3; 10 bases map to TRBD2. The V segment lost 4 bases and the J segment 5 bases; nucleotides outside the gene matches: 12. CDR3 length equals 17 residues. CDR1 and CDR2 from the germline V gene are LGHDT and YNNKEL (reference sequence). CDR3 nucleotide sequence: TGTGCCAGCAGCCTTAGCCCCCCCTGGACTAGCGGAGATACGCAGTATTTT. Amino acid sequence: CASSLSPPWTSGDTQYF.

This chain uses TRBV5-1 with TRBJ1-3, with D possibly TRBD1 on 6 matching bases. This CDR3 region has 16 residues. The V and J ends lost 3 bases and 14 bases respectively, with 27 bases between them. The germline V gene has CDR1 SGHRS and CDR2 YFSETQ. The CDR3 region is CASSWSDSIGGTPLYF. DNA of the CDR3: TGCGCCAGCAGCTGGTCGGACAGTATCGGTGGAACCCCCCTATATTTT.